The 28 T cell receptor beta chains below were found in one sample sequenced in a study of CD8 T cells in ankylosing spondylitis. One entry per CDR3 protein, called by TCRdb with MiXCR from the 5' RACE reads. This sample has roughly 90,000 distinct CDR3 sequences; about 8.3% occur once, and the top ten carry nearly 10%. The sequenced material came from blood, either unsorted or a sorted T cell fraction (not recorded which). These receptors came from a male donor with ankylosing spondylitis or in good health (not recorded which).

This clonotype was detected ten times or more. The rearrangement links TRBV20-1 to TRBJ2-5; TRBD1 might be the D (6 bases). The CDR3 is 12 amino acids. The ends were cut back, 4 bases at V and 4 bases at J, with 10 bases in the middle. Per the germline V gene, CDR1 is DFQATT and CDR2 is SNEGSKA (reference sequence). This CDR3 reads CSANSQGETQYF. The CDR3 nucleotides read TGCAGTGCTAATTCACAGGGAGAGACCCAGTACTTC.

The table lists this clonotype with many counts. The chain couples TRBV19 to TRBJ2-3; D might be TRBD2 (6 bases). Trimming took 6 bases from V and 3 from J, leaving 10 bases between them. CDR1 and CDR2 from the germline V gene are LNHDA and SQIVND (reference sequence). CDR3 length: 13 amino acids. The CDR3 DNA follows: TGTGCCAGTAGGACGGCGGGGACAGATACGCAGTATTTT. Residues: CASRTAGTDTQYF. The full variable domain, completed using reference TRBV19 and TRBJ2-3, is DGGITQSPKYLFRKEGQNVTLSCEQNLNHDAMYWYRQDPGQGLRLIYYSQIVNDFQKGDIAEGYSVSREKKESFPLTVTSAQKNPTAFYLCASRTAGTDTQYFGPGTRLTVL.

This rearrangement joins TRBV12-3 or TRBV12-4 to TRBJ2-7, with 13 bases lining up with TRBD2. Trimming cost V 6 bases and J 5 bases; bases outside gene matches: 4. CDR3 length: 14 residues. The CDR3 loop reads CASSRLAGGDEQYF. The CDR3 nucleotides read TGTGCCAGCAGCCGACTAGCGGGAGGAGACGAGCAGTACTTC.

This clonotype came up many times. The V gene is TRBV4-3, the J gene TRBJ2-2; D may be TRBD2 (5 bases). This CDR3 has 15 amino acids. Trimming removed 2 bases from V and 1 base from J, with 8 bases in between. CDR1 is LGHNA and CDR2 is YSLEER in the germline V gene. The CDR3 DNA sequence: TGCGCCAGCAGCCAACGGACTGTGAACACCGGGGAGCTGTTTTTT. This sequence encodes CASSQRTVNTGELFF.

This clonotype appeared many times. The chain uses TRBV5-6 and TRBJ2-3; maybe TRBD2 (6 bases). Germline CDR1 SGHDT, CDR2 YYEEEE. CDR3 size: 18 residues. Trimming stripped 4 bases from V and 2 bases from J, with 23 bases between. CDR3 sequence reads: CASSELREHVGDTDTQYF. Here the CDR3 DNA reads TGTGCCAGCAGCGAACTTCGGGAGCATGTTGGGGACACAGATACGCAGTATTTT.

This clonotype was recorded at least ten times. The V and J genes are TRBV12-3 or TRBV12-4 and TRBJ1-6; maybe TRBD1 (5 bases). The CDR3 contains 16 residues. Trimming removed 6 bases from V and 3 bases from J, with 15 bases in between. CDR3 loop: CASRGGRASYNSPLHF. The CDR3 DNA is TGTGCCAGCAGGGGGGGAAGGGCGAGCTATAATTCACCCCTCCACTTT.

This clonotype was observed at least ten times. The gene calls are TRBV20-1 and TRBJ2-1, with 10 bases fitting TRBD2. The V and J ends lost 5 bases and 1 base, in that order; junction bases with no gene match: 8. CDR1 is DFQATT and CDR2 is SNEGSKA in the germline V gene (reference sequence). The CDR3 spans 16 residues. This CDR3 is CSASPPSGSSYNEQFF. CDR3 nucleotides: TGCAGTGCTTCCCCGCCTAGCGGGAGTTCCTACAATGAGCAGTTCTTC.

This clonotype was detected a few times. The CDR3 DNA is TGTGCCAGTACATCGACAGGGGCCCCGAGCACTGAAGCTTTCTTT. This translates into CASTSTGAPSTEAFF. The V gene is TRBV6-2 or TRBV6-3, the J gene TRBJ1-1; 8 nucleotides align to TRBD1. CDR3 length: 15 amino acids. After removal of 9 bases from V and 4 bases from J, the junction contained 13 bases not matched to a gene. Germline V lookup: CDR1 MNHEY, CDR2 SVGEGT.

This clonotype came up many times. The chain combines TRBV5-5 with TRBJ2-7; no clear D. CDR1 and CDR2 (germline): SGHKS, YYEKEE (reference sequence). The CDR3 runs 12 residues. V dropped 4 bases and J dropped 4 bases, with 9 bases sitting between them. CDR3 nucleotide sequence: TGTGCCAGCAGCATCCCTTGGTACGAGCAGTACTTC. Translated, it gives CASSIPWYEQYF. The entire variable domain, with the rest obtained from reference TRBV5-5 and TRBJ2-7, is as follows: DAGVTQSPTHLIKTRGQQVTLRCSPISGHKSVSWYQQVLGQGPQFIFQYYEKEERGRGNFPDRFSARQFPNYSSELNVNALLLGDSALYLCASSIPWYEQYFGPGTRLTVT.

This clonotype was recorded at least ten times. The chain has TRBV12-5 and TRBJ2-3; 7 nucleotides agree with TRBD2. The CDR3 is 16 amino acids. V lost 1 base and J lost 1; bases outside the gene matches: 5. Germline V gives CDR1 LGHNT, CDR2 FRNRAP. The CDR3 reads CASGLGSGWGTDTQYF. The CDR3 bases are TGTGCTAGTGGTTTGGGTAGCGGGTGGGGCACAGATACGCAGTATTTT. The full variable domain, in which reference TRBV12-5 and TRBJ2-3 provide the parts outside the CDR3, is DARVTQTPRHKVTEMGQEVTMRCQPILGHNTVFWYRQTMMQGLELLAYFRNRAPLDDSGMPKDRFSAEMPDATLATLKIQPSEPRDSAVYFCASGLGSGWGTDTQYFGPGTRLTVL.

Ten or more counts support this clonotype. This chain connects TRBV5-1 to TRBJ1-3, with D tentatively TRBD1 (6 bases). The V gene's germline CDR1 is SGHRS and CDR2 YFSETQ. The V end was cut by 0 bases, the J end by 7 bases, with 8 bases between. This CDR3 is 13 amino acids long. CDR3 sequence: CASSLDRVNTIYF. CDR3 in DNA: TGCGCCAGCAGCTTGGACAGGGTGAACACCATATATTTT. Variable domain in full (rest from reference TRBV5-1 and TRBJ1-3): KAGVTQTPRYLIKTRGQQVTLSCSPISGHRSVSWYQQTPGQGLQFLFEYFSETQRNKGNFPGRFSGRQFSNSRSEMNVSTLELGDSALYLCASSLDRVNTIYFGEGSWLTVV.

This clonotype was counted many times. The rearrangement links TRBV20-1 to TRBJ1-5, with unresolved D. Trimming took 1 base from V and 3 from J, leaving 10 bases between them. CDR1 DFQATT and CDR2 SNEGSKA come from the germline V gene (reference sequence). The length of the CDR3 is 14 residues. This CDR3 reads CSARVAGPNQPQHF. CDR3 sequence (DNA): TGCAGTGCTAGAGTGGCAGGTCCCAATCAGCCCCAGCATTTT.

This clonotype was counted at least ten times. The chain couples TRBV29-1 to TRBJ2-1, with D maybe TRBD2 (6 bases). Germline-derived CDR1 and CDR2 are SQVTM and ANQGSEA. This CDR3 has 13 amino acids. V dropped 5 bases and J dropped 5 bases, with 13 bases sitting between them. The CDR3 nucleotides are TGCAGCGTTATGGCGGGGCGGAACAATGAGCAGTTCTTC. Translating it yields CSVMAGRNNEQFF.

This clonotype was picked up many times. The V and J genes are TRBV27 and TRBJ1-2; 9 bases match TRBD1. V trimming: 6 bases; J trimming: 11 bases; junction bases outside the gene matches: 10. CDR3 length: 13 residues. The germline gives CDR1 MNHEY, CDR2 SMNVEV (reference sequence). The CDR3 sequence: CASSLKGTGQYTF. Here the CDR3 DNA reads TGTGCCAGCAGCCTGAAGGGGACAGGGCAATACACCTTC.

This clonotype was picked up many times. DNA of the CDR3: TGCGCCAGCAGCTTGAACGGACAGATCCAGTACCAAGAGACCCAGTACTTC. Translating gives CASSLNGQIQYQETQYF. The rearrangement links TRBV5-1 to TRBJ2-5, with D possibly being TRBD1 (6 bases). This CDR3 comprises 17 residues. Between the trimmed V and J ends, which lost 1 base and 0 bases, there was a span of 16 bases. Germline assignment: CDR1 SGHRS and CDR2 YFSETQ.

This clonotype showed up many times. The chain has TRBV20-1 and TRBJ2-1; TRBD2 matches at 8 bases. Unmatched junction bases numbered 5, after V lost 3 bases and J lost 4 bases. This CDR3 is 14 amino acids long. The germline V gene has CDR1 DFQATT and CDR2 SNEGSKA (reference sequence). This chain's CDR3 is CSASGAGAYNEQFF. CDR3 nucleotides: TGCAGTGCTAGTGGAGCGGGAGCTTACAATGAGCAGTTCTTC.

The chain employs TRBV7-6 and TRBJ2-1, with 10 bases identical to TRBD2. J was trimmed by 3 bases and V by 9 bases; bases with no gene match: 5. From germline, CDR1 is SGHVS and CDR2 FNYEAQ. This CDR3 region has 14 residues. This CDR3 is CASRWTSGYNEQFF. DNA for the CDR3: TGTGCCAGTCGCTGGACTAGCGGCTACAATGAGCAGTTCTTC.

This clonotype has a handful of counts. J is TRBJ2-7 and V is TRBV7-2, with 9 bases fitting TRBD2. The V gene's germline CDR1 is SGHTA and CDR2 FQGNSA. This CDR3 has 17 residues. With V trimmed by 5 bases and J by 0 bases, 11 bases remained unmatched. The CDR3 DNA sequence: TGTGCCAGCAGCCACTTTTCTTTGCGGGAGGGCTCCTACGAGCAGTACTTC. Its translation: CASSHFSLREGSYEQYF.

This clonotype was counted ten times or more. This chain links TRBV11-2 with TRBJ2-3; possible D gene TRBD1, 6 bases. The ends were cut back, 2 bases at V and 3 bases at J, with 12 bases in the middle. The CDR3 loop spans 15 amino acids. Looked up from germline, CDR1 is SGHAT and CDR2 is FQNNGV. The CDR3 is CASSLMGARTDTQYF. DNA for the CDR3: TGTGCCAGCAGCTTAATGGGGGCCAGGACAGATACGCAGTATTTT.

On this clonotype itself: Being one base from a much bigger clone, this may be a read error. The gene calls are TRBV6-2 or TRBV6-3 and TRBJ2-1; no definite D call. V dropped 0 bases and J dropped 2 bases, with 23 bases sitting between them. Germline assignment: CDR1 MNHEY and CDR2 SVGEGT. The CDR3 length is 20 residues. The CDR3 is CASSYSIWSVGVVTYNEQFF. CDR3 DNA: TGTGCCAGCAGTTACTCGATATGGAGCGTTGGCGTCGTGACCTACAATGAGCAGTTCTTC.

In this sample, this clonotype turned up many times. V is TRBV10-3 and J is TRBJ2-5; D is unclear. The V gene lost 4 bases and the J gene lost 0 bases, with 9 bases spanning the gap. The germline V gene has CDR1 ENHRY and CDR2 SYGVKD. This CDR3 region has 14 residues. CDR3 DNA: TGTGCCATCAGTGTAAGGGCCGACCAAGAGACCCAGTACTTC. It is translated as CAISVRADQETQYF.

V and J are TRBV5-1 and TRBJ2-3; D gene ambiguous. Trimming removed 0 bases at V and 5 bases at J, with 7 bases between. Germline CDR1 and CDR2: SGHRS and YFSETQ. The CDR3 consists of 13 residues. CDR3 DNA: TGCGCCAGCAGCTTGGGCCACGTAGATACGCAGTATTTT. It encodes CASSLGHVDTQYF.

The chain carries TRBV9 and TRBJ2-2; TRBD1 matches at 7 bases. Unmatched junction bases numbered 6, after V lost 4 bases and J lost 6 bases. From germline, CDR1 is SGDLS and CDR2 YYNGEE. CDR3 length: 14 amino acids. The CDR3 loop is CASSPRQGAGELFF. The CDR3 bases are TGTGCCAGCAGCCCCCGGCAGGGGGCCGGGGAGCTGTTTTTT.

The V gene is TRBV20-1, the J gene TRBJ1-4, with no clear D. CDR3 length equals 12 residues. Trimming stripped 1 base from V and 5 bases from J, with 5 bases between. CDR1 DFQATT and CDR2 SNEGSKA come from the germline V gene (reference sequence). The CDR3 coding sequence is TGCAGTGCTAGAGGCGGGAATGAAAAACTGTTTTTT. It codes for CSARGGNEKLFF.

This clonotype has ten or more counts. The V and J genes are TRBV20-1 and TRBJ1-5, with D unclear. This CDR3 spans 13 amino acids. The germline V and J ends were trimmed by 2 bases and 3 bases, with 8 bases remaining between them. Germline V gene data show CDR1 as DFQATT and CDR2 as SNEGSKA (reference sequence). CDR3 nucleotide sequence: TGCAGTGCTAGAAAACAGTACAATCAGCCCCAGCATTTT. This sequence encodes CSARKQYNQPQHF.

This rearrangement joins TRBV7-2 to TRBJ1-1; D call uncertain. CDR3 length: 14 residues. The germline CDR1 and CDR2 sequences are SGHTA and FQGNSA. V was clipped by 5 bases and J by 4 bases, with 14 bases between them. The CDR3 DNA is TGTGCCAGCAGCCGGAATCTAGTTAGCACTGAAGCTTTCTTT. Translated: CASSRNLVSTEAFF. Full variable domain (remainder filled in from reference TRBV7-2 and TRBJ1-1): GAGVSQSPSNKVTEKGKDVELRCDPISGHTALYWYRQSLGQGLEFLIYFQGNSAPDKSGLPSDRFSAERTGGSVSTLTIQRTQQEDSAVYLCASSRNLVSTEAFFGQGTRLTVV.

This clonotype was found many times. The chain uses TRBV2 and TRBJ2-1; perhaps TRBD2 as D (5 bases). Germline loops: CDR1 SNHLY, CDR2 FYNNEI. V was trimmed by 7 bases and J by 10 bases, leaving 11 bases between them. This CDR3 comprises 11 residues. This CDR3 reads CASKGSGEQFF. In DNA form, the CDR3 reads TGTGCCAGCAAAGGGAGCGGCGAGCAGTTCTTC.

This clonotype has at least ten counts. This sequence joins TRBV25-1 and TRBJ1-5, with TRBD1 identical over 7 bases. This CDR3 has 13 residues. The germline CDR1 and CDR2 sequences are MGHDK and SYGVNS. The V and J ends lost 6 bases and 6 bases, in that order; junction bases with no gene match: 5. The CDR3 protein is CASSLGDSQPQHF. Written as DNA, the CDR3 is TGTGCCAGCAGCCTCGGGGACAGTCAGCCCCAGCATTTT.